This TCR beta chain comes out of a study of cytomegalovirus exposure and HLA in healthy donors. The records omit this donor's CMV serostatus. Regarding the study as a whole: CMV serostatus was the only immune exposure information that was available. The study designated 150 to 200 TCR beta chains cytomegalovirus-associated. Segments of the TCR beta V type were, in most cases, productive about 87% or about 30% of the time in an earlier analysis.

There are 15 residues in the CDR3. From germline, CDR1 is KGHSH and CDR2 LQKENI. The V and J ends lost 4 bases and 0 bases, in that order; junction bases with no gene match: 5. The PCR was carried out with 60 Vbeta primers and 13 Jbeta primers. Here immunoSEQ multiplex PCR was the method, and the copy in TCRdb shows in-frame clones only, minus some. The table has just over 65,000 clones, about 81% seen once. As for this clone: The antigen remains undetermined.

The specimen was PBMCs. The chain couples TRBV18 to TRBJ2-5; 7 bases are a match to TRBD1. The clonotype originates from a human donor in good health. CDR3 amino acids: CASSRSGTDQETQYF. The DNA for the CDR3 is TGTGCCAGCTCACGTTCCGGGACAGACCAAGAGACCCAGTACTTC.